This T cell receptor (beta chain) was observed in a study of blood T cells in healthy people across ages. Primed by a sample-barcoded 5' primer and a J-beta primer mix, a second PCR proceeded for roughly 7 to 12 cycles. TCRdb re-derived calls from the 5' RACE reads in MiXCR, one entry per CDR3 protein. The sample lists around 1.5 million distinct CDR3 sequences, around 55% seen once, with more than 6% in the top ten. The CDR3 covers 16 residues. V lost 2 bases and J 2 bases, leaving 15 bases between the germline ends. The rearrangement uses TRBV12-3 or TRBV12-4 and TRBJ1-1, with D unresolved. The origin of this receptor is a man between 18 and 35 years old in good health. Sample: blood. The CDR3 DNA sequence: TGTGCCAGCAGTTTATCCCCCCCCCCTAGAAACACTGAAGCTTTCTTT. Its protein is CASSLSPPPRNTEAFF.